The present T cell receptor (beta chain) was sequenced within a study of blood T cells in healthy people across ages. As for the study in general: About one barcoded TCR beta cDNA was captured per two T cells. Study-wide findings and caveats: Long-lived donors had more naive CD4+ cells and higher diversity than aged donors.

Donors were healthy Caucasian individuals from Russia aged about 6 to 90. The CDR3 extends over 17 amino acids. V lost 6 bases to trimming and J lost 2 bases, with 20 bases between them. This clonotype was detected only a few times. The antigen remains undetermined. Then a second PCR, running about 6 to 12 cycles, was carried out with a sample-barcoded 5' primer and a J-beta primer mix. TCRdb reanalysed the 5' RACE reads using MiXCR and keeps one entry per CDR3 protein. The table includes 1.8 million or so distinct CDR3 sequences, about two fifths detected once. The source is a human donor in good health. V gene TRBV12-3 or TRBV12-4 combines with J gene TRBJ1-5; D might be TRBD1 (5 bases). The sample was blood. This CDR3 is CASSPNWGGAGNQPQHF. The CDR3 DNA follows: TGTGCCAGCAGCCCCAACTGGGGAGGGGCGGGCAATCAGCCCCAGCATTTT.